These T cell receptor beta chains were read from a single sample in a study of blood T cell repertoires in COVID-19. Sequencing was performed with immunoSEQ multiplex PCR; in TCRdb, only in-frame clones are kept and a portion is missing. The sample consists of about 130,000 clones, 80% to 90% of them appearing once. The sequencing sample was made of PBMCs or T cells enriched from blood (not recorded which). These receptor sequences come from a woman between 50 and 59 years old who had recovered from COVID-19. The conserved cysteine and the conserved F or W are not part of the CDR3 here. Each record gives: V gene, J gene, CDR3 protein.

TRBV7-9	TRBJ1-1	ASSEGLNFEAF
TRBV27	TRBJ1-5	ASSLTGNNQPQH
TRBV7-9	TRBJ1-1	ASSSSDSSTEAF
TRBV6-2/TRBV6-3	TRBJ1-5	ASSYFPGSNQPQH
TRBV29-1	TRBJ2-1	SVIPTAYNEQF
TRBV5-1	TRBJ1-5	ASSEGTNPNQPQH
TRBV2	TRBJ1-3	ASSSGQTSGNTIY
TRBV7-9	TRBJ2-2	ASSRGDTLNTGELF
TRBV5-6	TRBJ2-1	ASSSGLGHNEQF
TRBV15	TRBJ1-1	ATSSRQTEREAF
TRBV19	TRBJ2-7	ASSRTGINYEQY
TRBV7-9	TRBJ2-1	ASSLKGETGTGVREQF
TRBV6-5	TRBJ1-5	ASSPGTVGNQPQH
TRBV7-9	TRBJ1-2	ASSSPGTGGYGYT
TRBV11-2	TRBJ2-7	ASSSVYEQY
TRBV3-1/TRBV3-2	TRBJ1-1	ASSPWQGVSTEAF
TRBV6-5	TRBJ1-1	ATLLPQGKTEAF
TRBV29-1	TRBJ2-1	SVEARTRYYNEQF
TRBV19	TRBJ2-2	ASSIGQGAGGELF
TRBV4-1	TRBJ2-7	ASSLRTGGERTYEQY
TRBV6-2/TRBV6-3	TRBJ1-5	ASSYSIGQGVYSNQPQH
TRBV9	TRBJ1-6	ASSVDLRGNSPLH
TRBV3-1/TRBV3-2	TRBJ2-5	ASSQGGLAGLGETQY
TRBV7-9	TRBJ2-1	ASSSKTSGDEQF
TRBV6-2/TRBV6-3	TRBJ2-7	ASSYGDREVYEQY
TRBV10-3	TRBJ1-5	AISEGAGAFNQPQH
TRBV5-4	TRBJ2-3	ASSLSTASTDTQY
TRBV16	TRBJ2-3	ASSQWGRTSGDTQY
TRBV6-4	TRBJ1-2	ASRNDSFYGYT
TRBV7-9	TRBJ1-5	ASSTLTGGLSEPQH
TRBV10-3	TRBJ1-1	AISESGRRTEAF
TRBV4-1	TRBJ1-5	ASSLTGRNQPQH
TRBV11-3	TRBJ2-7	ASSFTGQAEQY
TRBV6-4	TRBJ1-2	ASSDQKDGSDYGYT
TRBV10-2	TRBJ2-7	ASSDYLAGSSYEQY
TRBV20-1	TRBJ2-1	SASRGGVDEQF
TRBV19	TRBJ1-5	ATLGVSNQPQH
TRBV4-2	TRBJ1-1	ASNEGEEITEAF
TRBV7-2	TRBJ1-1	ASSLVSVNTEAF
TRBV6-5	TRBJ1-5	ASSYYRDQPQH
TRBV3-1/TRBV3-2	TRBJ1-2	ASSQGQAFGYT
TRBV4-3	TRBJ2-7	ASSQGLAAFYEQY
TRBV7-9	TRBJ2-3	ASSSGQGAGADTQY
TRBV7-9	TRBJ1-2	ASSLAGVRFYGYT
TRBV6-5	TRBJ2-7	ASSYLGELDEQY
TRBV12-5	TRBJ2-7	ASGRPGLGREQY
TRBV7-9	TRBJ1-1	ASSLGTGNTEAF
TRBV7-3	TRBJ2-1	ASSIGTSPINEQF
TRBV5-5	TRBJ1-5	ASREGQGLGQPQH
TRBV2	TRBJ1-2	ARPGGQSPANYGYT
TRBV11-2	TRBJ2-1	ASSLGQGALEQF
TRBV19	TRBJ2-7	ASSKTGLDEQY
TRBV5-6	TRBJ1-4	ASSLFGETTNEKLF
TRBV19	TRBJ1-2	ASSLRDKTNYGYT
TRBV11-3	TRBJ2-1	ASSFPGGEQF
TRBV19	TRBJ1-1	ASSIREFEAF
TRBV2	TRBJ1-2	ATIIRGYT
TRBV2	TRBJ2-7	ASSEMAGGTYEQY
TRBV18	TRBJ1-3	ASSPSRGRLLSGNTIY
TRBV3-1/TRBV3-2	TRBJ1-6	ASSPLRGGPLH